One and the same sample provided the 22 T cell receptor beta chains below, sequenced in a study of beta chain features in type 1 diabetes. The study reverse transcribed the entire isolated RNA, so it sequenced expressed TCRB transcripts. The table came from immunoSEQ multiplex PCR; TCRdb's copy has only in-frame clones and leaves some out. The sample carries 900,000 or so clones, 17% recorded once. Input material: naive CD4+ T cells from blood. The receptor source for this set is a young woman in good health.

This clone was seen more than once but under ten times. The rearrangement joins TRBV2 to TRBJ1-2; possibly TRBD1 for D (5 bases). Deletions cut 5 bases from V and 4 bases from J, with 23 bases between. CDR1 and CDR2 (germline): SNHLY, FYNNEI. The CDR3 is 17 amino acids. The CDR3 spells CASSPQDPGFSIYGYTF. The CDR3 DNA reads TGTGCCAGCAGTCCCCAGGACCCAGGGTTCAGTATCTATGGCTACACCTTC.

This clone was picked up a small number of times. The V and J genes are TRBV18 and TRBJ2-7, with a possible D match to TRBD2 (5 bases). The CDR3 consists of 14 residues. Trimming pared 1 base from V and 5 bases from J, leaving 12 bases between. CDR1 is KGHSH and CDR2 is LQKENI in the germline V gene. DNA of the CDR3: TGTGCCAGCTCACCACGAGCTATCGGGAACGAGCAGTACTTC. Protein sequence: CASSPRAIGNEQYF.

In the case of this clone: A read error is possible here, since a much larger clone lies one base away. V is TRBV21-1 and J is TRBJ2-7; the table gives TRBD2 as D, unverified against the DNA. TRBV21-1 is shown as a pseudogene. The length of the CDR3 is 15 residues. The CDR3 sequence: CASSKVSGSSHEQYF. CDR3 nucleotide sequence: TGTGCCAGCAGCAAAGTGAGCGGGAGCTCCCACGAGCAGTACTTC.

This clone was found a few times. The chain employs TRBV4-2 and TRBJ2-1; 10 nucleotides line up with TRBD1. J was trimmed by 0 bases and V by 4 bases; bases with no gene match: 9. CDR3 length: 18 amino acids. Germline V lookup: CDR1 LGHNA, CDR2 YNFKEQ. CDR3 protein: CASSLVSGDRGSYNEQFF. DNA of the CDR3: TGTGCCAGCAGCCTCGTATCCGGGGACAGGGGCTCCTACAATGAGCAGTTCTTC.

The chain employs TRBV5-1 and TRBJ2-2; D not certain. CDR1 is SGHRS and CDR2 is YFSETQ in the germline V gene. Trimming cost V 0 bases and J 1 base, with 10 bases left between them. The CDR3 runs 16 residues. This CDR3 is CASSLVPVLNTGELFF. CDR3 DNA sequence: TGCGCCAGCAGCTTGGTTCCGGTCCTGAACACCGGGGAGCTGTTTTTT.

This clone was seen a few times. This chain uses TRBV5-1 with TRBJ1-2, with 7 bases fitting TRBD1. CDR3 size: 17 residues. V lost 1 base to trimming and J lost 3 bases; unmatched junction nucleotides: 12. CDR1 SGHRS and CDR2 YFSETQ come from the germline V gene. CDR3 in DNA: TGCGCCAGCAGCTTGTTCGGCGAGACAGGGAATCACTATGGCTACACCTTC. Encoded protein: CASSLFGETGNHYGYTF.

CDR3 sequence: CAISESRSSGEQYF. DNA of the CDR3: TGTGCCATCAGTGAGTCCCGTAGTAGTGGCGAGCAGTACTTC. The V and J genes are TRBV10-3 and TRBJ2-7; D is ambiguous. Germline lookup yields CDR1 ENHRY and CDR2 SYGVKD. The CDR3 contains 14 residues. Deletions cut 0 bases from V and 6 bases from J, with 12 bases between.

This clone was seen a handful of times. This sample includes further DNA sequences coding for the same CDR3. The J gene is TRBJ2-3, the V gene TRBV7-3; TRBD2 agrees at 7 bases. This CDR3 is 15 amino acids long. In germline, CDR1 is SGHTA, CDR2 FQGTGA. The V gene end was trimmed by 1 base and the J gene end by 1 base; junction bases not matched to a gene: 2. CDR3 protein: CASSLRLAGTDTQYF. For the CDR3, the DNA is TGTGCCAGCAGCTTAAGGCTAGCGGGCACAGATACGCAGTATTTT.

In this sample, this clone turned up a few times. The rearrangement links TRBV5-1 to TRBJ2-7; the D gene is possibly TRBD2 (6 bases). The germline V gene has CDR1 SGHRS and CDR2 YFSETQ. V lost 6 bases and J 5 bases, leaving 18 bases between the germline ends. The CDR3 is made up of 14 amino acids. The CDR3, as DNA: TGCGCCAGCACTGTGGTTAGCGGAGCTCACGAGCAGTACTTC. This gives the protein CASTVVSGAHEQYF.

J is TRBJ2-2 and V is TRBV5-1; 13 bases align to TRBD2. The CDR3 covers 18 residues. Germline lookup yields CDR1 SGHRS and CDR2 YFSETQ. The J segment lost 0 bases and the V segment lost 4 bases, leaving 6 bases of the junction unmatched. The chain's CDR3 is CASSGAGTSGANTGELFF. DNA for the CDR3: TGCGCCAGCAGCGGTGCGGGGACTAGCGGGGCGAACACCGGGGAGCTGTTTTTT. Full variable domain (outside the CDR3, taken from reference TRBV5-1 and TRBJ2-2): KAGVTQTPRYLIKTRGQQVTLSCSPISGHRSVSWYQQTPGQGLQFLFEYFSETQRNKGNFPGRFSGRQFSNSRSEMNVSTLELGDSALYLCASSGAGTSGANTGELFFGEGSRLTVL.

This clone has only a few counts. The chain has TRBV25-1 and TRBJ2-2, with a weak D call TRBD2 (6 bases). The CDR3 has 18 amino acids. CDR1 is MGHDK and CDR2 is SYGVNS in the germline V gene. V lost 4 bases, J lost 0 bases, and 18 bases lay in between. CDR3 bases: TGTGCCAGCAGTGCTCACCCTGTGGGGGGTCCGAACACCGGGGAGCTGTTTTTT. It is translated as CASSAHPVGGPNTGELFF.

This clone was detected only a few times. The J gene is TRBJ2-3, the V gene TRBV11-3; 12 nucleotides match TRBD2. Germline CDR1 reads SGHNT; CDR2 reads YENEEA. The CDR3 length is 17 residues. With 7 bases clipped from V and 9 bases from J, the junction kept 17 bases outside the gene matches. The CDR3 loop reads CASNTHRLAGEAVTQYF. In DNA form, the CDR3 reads TGTGCCAGCAACACACATCGACTAGCGGGAGAGGCGGTAACGCAGTATTTT.

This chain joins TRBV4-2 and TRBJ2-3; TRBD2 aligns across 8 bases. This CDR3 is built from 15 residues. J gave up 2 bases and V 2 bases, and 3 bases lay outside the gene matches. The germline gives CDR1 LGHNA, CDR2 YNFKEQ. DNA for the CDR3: TGTGCCAGCAGCCAAACCGGGAGGGCCACAGATACGCAGTATTTT. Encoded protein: CASSQTGRATDTQYF.

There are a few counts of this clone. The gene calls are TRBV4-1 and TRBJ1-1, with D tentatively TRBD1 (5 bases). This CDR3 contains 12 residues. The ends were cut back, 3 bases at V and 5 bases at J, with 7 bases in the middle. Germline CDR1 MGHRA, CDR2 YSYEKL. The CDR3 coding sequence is TGCGCCAGCAGCCAGGGACGGACTGAAGCTTTCTTT. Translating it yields CASSQGRTEAFF.

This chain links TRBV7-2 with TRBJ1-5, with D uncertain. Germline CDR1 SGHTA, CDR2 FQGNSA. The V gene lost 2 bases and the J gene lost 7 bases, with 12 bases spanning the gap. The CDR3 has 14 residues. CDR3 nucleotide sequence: TGTGCCAGCAGCTTATTCGAGGGTGGCCAGCCCCAGCATTTT. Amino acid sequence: CASSLFEGGQPQHF.

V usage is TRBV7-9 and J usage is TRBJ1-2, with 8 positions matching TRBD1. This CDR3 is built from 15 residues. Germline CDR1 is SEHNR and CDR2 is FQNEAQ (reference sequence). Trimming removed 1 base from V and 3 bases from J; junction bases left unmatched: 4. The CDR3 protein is CASSLGTGSYYGYTF. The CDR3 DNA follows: TGTGCCAGCAGCTTAGGGACAGGGAGTTACTATGGCTACACCTTC.

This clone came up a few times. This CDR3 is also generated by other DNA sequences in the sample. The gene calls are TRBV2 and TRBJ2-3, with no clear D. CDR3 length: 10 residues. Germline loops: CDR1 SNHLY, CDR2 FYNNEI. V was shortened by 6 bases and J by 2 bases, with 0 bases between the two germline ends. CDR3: CASSTDTQYF. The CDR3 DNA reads TGTGCCAGCAGCACAGATACGCAGTATTTT. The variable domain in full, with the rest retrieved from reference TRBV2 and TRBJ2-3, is EPEVTQTPSHQVTQMGQEVILRCVPISNHLYFYWYRQILGQKVEFLVSFYNNEISEKSEIFDDQFSVERPDGSNFTLKIRSTKLEDSAMYFCASSTDTQYFGPGTRLTVL.

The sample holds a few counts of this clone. In nucleotides, the CDR3 is TGTGCCAGCAGTGTCGTGGGGGCGGGAAAGACCCAGTACTTC. Protein product: CASSVVGAGKTQYF. V usage is TRBV2 and J usage is TRBJ2-5; D tentatively fits TRBD1 or TRBD2 (6 bases each). The germline V gene has CDR1 SNHLY and CDR2 FYNNEI. CDR3 size: 14 residues. Trimming cost V 4 bases and J 6 bases, with 15 bases left between them.

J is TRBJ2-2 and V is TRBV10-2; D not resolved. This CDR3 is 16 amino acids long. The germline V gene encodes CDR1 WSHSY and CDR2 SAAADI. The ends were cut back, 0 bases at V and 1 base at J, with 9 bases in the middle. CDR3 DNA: TGCGCCAGCAGTGAGTCGTTTGGGTGGAACACCGGGGAGCTGTTTTTT. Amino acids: CASSESFGWNTGELFF.

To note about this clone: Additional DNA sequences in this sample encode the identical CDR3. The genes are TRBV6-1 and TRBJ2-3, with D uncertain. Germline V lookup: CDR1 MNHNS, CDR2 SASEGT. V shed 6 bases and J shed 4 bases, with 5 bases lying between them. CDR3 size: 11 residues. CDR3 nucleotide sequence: TGTGCCAGCAGCGAGTCAGATACGCAGTATTTT. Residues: CASSESDTQYF.

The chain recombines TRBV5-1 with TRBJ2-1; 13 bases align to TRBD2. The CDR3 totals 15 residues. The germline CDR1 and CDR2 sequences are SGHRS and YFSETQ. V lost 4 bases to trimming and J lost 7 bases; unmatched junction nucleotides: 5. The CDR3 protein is CASSLQLAGGNEQFF. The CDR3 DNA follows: TGCGCCAGCAGCCTGCAACTAGCGGGAGGGAATGAGCAGTTCTTC.

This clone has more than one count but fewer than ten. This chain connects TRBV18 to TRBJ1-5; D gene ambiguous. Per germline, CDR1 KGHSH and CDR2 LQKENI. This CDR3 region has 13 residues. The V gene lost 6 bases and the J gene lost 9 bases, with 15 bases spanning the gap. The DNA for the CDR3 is TGTGCCAGCTCTATGACCCTAGAACGGCCCCAGCATTTT. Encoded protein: CASSMTLERPQHF.